The clone carrying this T cell receptor (beta chain) was counted a single time. TCRdb ran MiXCR on the PCR reads and lists one entry per CDR3 protein. Of roughly 79,000 distinct CDR3 sequences listed, roughly 49% were seen once; the top ten hold 9.5% to 13%. The V and J ends lost 6 bases and 9 bases, in that order; junction bases with no gene match: 15. The germline V gene has CDR1 MRHNA and CDR2 SNTAGT. The CDR3 consists of 17 residues. This entry comes from a study of CDR3 diversity in severe acne. J is TRBJ1-6 and V is TRBV6-4, with 9 bases identical to TRBD1. The TCR sequence derives from a male donor with severe acne vulgaris. Input material: blood. CDR3 sequence (DNA): TGTGCCAGCAGCTTATTCTCCGGGACAGGGTCTAGTTCACCCCTCCACTTT. Encoded protein: CASSLFSGTGSSSPLHF.